This TCR beta chain was documented in a study of regulatory T cells in long-lasting Graves disease. The germline CDR1 and CDR2 sequences are MNHNS and SASEGT. Between the trimmed V and J ends, which lost 5 bases and 4 bases, there was a span of 19 bases. The CDR3 loop spans 16 amino acids. In building TCR beta libraries, iRepertoire HTBI primers were used together with Arm-PCR of CDR3 regions. TCRdb called the multiplex PCR reads again in MiXCR, with one record for every CDR3 protein. The repertoire holds about 450,000 distinct CDR3 sequences, with about 16% as singletons. In regard to this clonotype: A far larger clone is one base from this, pointing to a likely read error.

This sample's time point: newly diagnosed GD, antithyroid drugs for less than 3 months. Isolated PBMC RNA provided the starting material for the TCR library. The data were also submitted as part of a second study, on T cells in Graves' hyperthyroidism and ophthalmopathy. Per that paper: Subjects aged 18 to 65 presented with newly diagnosed hyperthyroidism of less than 2 months' duration.

The receptor was isolated from a woman under 40 with Graves disease. Specimen: peripheral blood mononuclear cells (PBMCs), collected at new diagnosis, from a patient treated with antithyroid drugs. The chain combines TRBV6-1 with TRBJ2-3; possibly TRBD1 or TRBD2 for D (5 bases each). The CDR3 protein is CASSFPPGRGADTQYF. The DNA for the CDR3 is TGTGCCAGCAGTTTTCCACCGGGACGGGGTGCAGATACGCAGTATTTT.